The 20 T cell receptor beta chains in this list originate from one sample, sequenced in a study of CD8 T cells in ankylosing spondylitis. Regarding the study as a whole: A motif of 7 or 8 highly homologous TCR beta variants was seen as apparently characteristic of ankylosing spondylitis blood.

TCRdb re-analysed the 5' RACE reads in MiXCR, keeping a single row per CDR3 protein. The repertoire holds some 840,000 distinct CDR3 sequences, with about 12% as singletons. These TCRs are of unknown antigen specificity. Input material: blood, either unsorted or a sorted T cell fraction (not recorded which). Source of these receptors: a male donor with ankylosing spondylitis.

A few counts support this clonotype. The CDR3 sequence: CAWSPGQTLNQPQHF. The CDR3, as DNA: TGTGCCTGGAGCCCGGGACAGACACTCAATCAGCCCCAGCATTTT. The chain joins TRBV30 to TRBJ1-5, with 7 bases fitting TRBD1. The germline gives CDR1 GTSNPN, CDR2 SVGIG (reference sequence). V dropped 3 bases and J dropped 3; count of bases not matched to a gene: 8. The CDR3 length is 15 residues.

V and J are TRBV5-5 and TRBJ2-1; D is perhaps TRBD1 (5 bases). The CDR3 length is 16 residues. CDR1 and CDR2 (germline): SGHKS, YYEKEE (reference sequence). V was trimmed by 0 bases and J by 3 bases, leaving 13 bases between them. The CDR3 DNA is TGTGCCAGCAGCTTGGAAGGACACTACATCTACAATGAGCAGTTCTTC. Protein product: CASSLEGHYIYNEQFF.

This clonotype was observed many times. In DNA, the CDR3 is TGCAGCGTTGAAAGCCAGATGAACACTGAAGCTTTCTTT. Its translation is CSVESQMNTEAFF. This chain links TRBV29-1 with TRBJ1-1, with D hard to call. Germline V gene sequence: CDR1 SQVTM, CDR2 ANQGSEA. The V end lost 2 bases, the J end lost 0 bases, and 7 bases lay between the germline ends. This CDR3 contains 13 residues.

V usage is TRBV4-3 and J usage is TRBJ2-4, with 8 bases lining up with TRBD2. This CDR3 spans 15 amino acids. The germline V gene encodes CDR1 LGHNA and CDR2 YSLEER. V lost 4 bases and J lost 8; bases outside the gene matches: 10. The CDR3 protein is CASSPGGGTMDIQYF. The CDR3 nucleotides read TGCGCCAGCAGCCCGGGGGGGGGGACGATGGACATTCAGTACTTC.

This clonotype has just a few counts. The chain uses TRBV7-9 and TRBJ2-7; either TRBD1 or TRBD2 may fit D (5 bases each). The CDR3 loop spans 14 amino acids. Trimming left V 0 bases short and J 2 bases short, with 8 bases between. Looked up from germline, CDR1 is SEHNR and CDR2 is FQNEAQ (reference sequence). In DNA form, the CDR3 reads TGTGCCAGCAGCTTAGCGGGACCCGCCTACGAGCAGTACTTC. This translates into CASSLAGPAYEQYF.

The V call is TRBV20-1, the J call TRBJ1-2; 8 nucleotides agree with TRBD1. With 7 bases clipped from V and 7 bases from J, the junction kept 11 bases outside the gene matches. Germline CDR1 reads DFQATT; CDR2 reads SNEGSKA (reference sequence). CDR3 length: 13 residues. DNA for the CDR3: TGCAGTGTCCCGCGCAGGGGGCAGCGTGGCTACACCTTC. It codes for CSVPRRGQRGYTF.

This clonotype came up a few times. The chain uses TRBV28 and TRBJ1-1; maybe TRBD1 (5 bases). The CDR3 totals 13 residues. V was cut by 6 bases and J by 8 bases, with 16 bases left in between. Germline assignment: CDR1 MDHEN and CDR2 SYDVKM. DNA for the CDR3: TGTGCCAGCAGCCCCAGGGCGACAGCGGAAGCTTTCTTT. Its protein product is CASSPRATAEAFF.

In its sample, this clonotype was seen a few times. The gene calls are TRBV5-1 and TRBJ1-1, with a possible D match to TRBD1 (6 bases). V lost 4 bases to trimming and J lost 4 bases, with 17 bases between them. Germline V gene data show CDR1 as SGHRS and CDR2 as YFSETQ. CDR3 length equals 15 residues. The CDR3 protein is CASSLEPQGRTEAFF. CDR3 nucleotide sequence: TGCGCCAGCAGCCTCGAGCCACAGGGCCGCACTGAAGCTTTCTTT.

This clonotype was counted ten times or more. The chain couples TRBV15 to TRBJ2-7; TRBD1 might be the D (6 bases). In germline, CDR1 is LNHNV, CDR2 YYDKDF (reference sequence). The CDR3 is 14 residues long. V was clipped by 4 bases and J by 0 bases, with 10 bases between them. The CDR3 DNA is TGTGCCACCAGCAATCTGGGACACTCCTACGAGCAGTACTTC. It encodes CATSNLGHSYEQYF. Supplemented by reference TRBV15 and TRBJ2-7, the full variable domain reads DAMVIQNPRYQVTQFGKPVTLSCSQTLNHNVMYWYQQKSSQAPKLLFHYYDKDFNNEADTPDNFQSRRPNTSFCFLDIRSPGLGDTAMYLCATSNLGHSYEQYFGPGTRLTVT.

This clonotype has ten or more counts. V and J are TRBV7-2 and TRBJ2-5, with 9 bases lining up with TRBD1. With V trimmed by 2 bases and J by 4 bases, 5 bases remained unmatched. This CDR3 contains 15 residues. Germline lookup yields CDR1 SGHTA and CDR2 FQGNSA. CDR3 region: CASSLLGQGGETQYF. The CDR3 coding sequence is TGTGCCAGCAGCTTATTGGGACAGGGCGGAGAGACCCAGTACTTC.

This clonotype was counted many times. The V and J genes are TRBV20-1 and TRBJ2-7; the D is unclear. CDR1 is DFQATT and CDR2 is SNEGSKA in the germline V gene (reference sequence). V gave up 3 bases and J gave up 3 bases, with 6 bases separating them. There are 11 residues in the CDR3. CDR3 loop: CSASLGYEQYF. The CDR3, as DNA: TGCAGTGCTAGTCTTGGCTACGAGCAGTACTTC.

This clonotype was seen a few times. The chain links TRBV29-1 to TRBJ1-4, with 7 bases lining up with TRBD1. J lost 8 bases, V lost 4 bases, and 7 bases had no gene match. Germline CDR1 SQVTM, CDR2 ANQGSEA. The CDR3 loop spans 13 amino acids. CDR3 sequence reads: CSVVDRDREKLFF. The CDR3 DNA sequence: TGCAGCGTTGTTGACAGGGATCGGGAAAAACTGTTTTTT.

This rearrangement joins TRBV20-1 to TRBJ1-2, with a possible D match to TRBD1 (6 bases). CDR3 length: 12 residues. The ends were cut back, 3 bases at V and 8 bases at J, with 13 bases in the middle. Per germline, CDR1 DFQATT and CDR2 SNEGSKA (reference sequence). The CDR3, as DNA: TGCAGTGCTAGTGCAGATAGGGGGGGCTACACCTTC. Its protein is CSASADRGGYTF.

This clonotype was detected only a few times. The DNA of the CDR3 is TGCGCCAGCAGCTTGGGGCCAGGGTCGGGGGAGACCCAGTACTTC. It specifies CASSLGPGSGETQYF. The chain employs TRBV5-1 and TRBJ2-5; D tentatively fits TRBD1 or TRBD2 (5 bases each). Trimming took off 0 bases at V and 5 bases at J, with 14 bases between the two ends. The V gene's germline CDR1 is SGHRS and CDR2 YFSETQ. The CDR3 contains 15 residues. Full variable domain (outside the CDR3, taken from reference TRBV5-1 and TRBJ2-5): KAGVTQTPRYLIKTRGQQVTLSCSPISGHRSVSWYQQTPGQGLQFLFEYFSETQRNKGNFPGRFSGRQFSNSRSEMNVSTLELGDSALYLCASSLGPGSGETQYFGPGTRLLVL.

This clonotype has ten or more counts. V and J are TRBV28 and TRBJ2-1; D ambiguous. The CDR3 loop spans 13 amino acids. Germline CDR1 and CDR2: MDHEN and SYDVKM. V lost 5 bases and J 16 bases, leaving 21 bases between the germline ends. The CDR3 sequence is CASSPQSQKGLFF. CDR3 sequence (DNA): TGTGCCAGCAGTCCCCAGTCCCAAAAAGGGCTCTTCTTC.

This chain connects TRBV20-1 to TRBJ1-1, with 8 bases matching TRBD1. Germline trimming cut 0 bases from V and 12 bases from J; bases unmatched to any gene: 9. CDR3 length: 13 residues. CDR1 is DFQATT and CDR2 is SNEGSKA in the germline V gene (reference sequence). The CDR3 is CSARDPGQGETFF. In DNA, the CDR3 is TGCAGTGCTAGAGATCCCGGACAGGGAGAAACTTTCTTT.

This clonotype was found many times. DNA for the CDR3: TGCAGTGCCAGCGGGAGGACCTACAATGAGCAGTTCTTC. Its protein product is CSASGRTYNEQFF. V and J are TRBV20-1 and TRBJ2-1, with 9 positions matching TRBD2. J was trimmed by 2 bases and V by 6 bases; bases with no gene match: 2. Germline CDR1 reads DFQATT; CDR2 reads SNEGSKA (reference sequence). The CDR3 extends over 13 amino acids.

This clonotype was counted a few times. CDR3 sequence (DNA): TGCAGTTCCAACAGGGCCCAAGAGACCCAGTACTTC. Translating gives CSSNRAQETQYF. This chain links TRBV20-1 with TRBJ2-5, with D maybe TRBD1 (6 bases). The CDR3 has 12 amino acids. V shed 8 bases and J shed 1 base, with 11 bases lying between them. Germline V lookup: CDR1 DFQATT, CDR2 SNEGSKA (reference sequence).

This clonotype occurred many times. The chain employs TRBV29-1 and TRBJ1-6; no clear D. V was shortened by 6 bases and J by 10 bases, with 16 bases between the two germline ends. This CDR3 spans 13 amino acids. The germline V gene has CDR1 SQVTM and CDR2 ANQGSEA. Here the CDR3 DNA reads TGCAGCGTCCCGAAGCCGTGTCGGTCACCCCTCCACTTT. Its protein product is CSVPKPCRSPLHF.

This clonotype has at least ten counts. This chain uses TRBV20-1 with TRBJ1-1; no definite D call. There are 10 residues in the CDR3. The V gene's germline CDR1 is DFQATT and CDR2 SNEGSKA (reference sequence). Trimming took 5 bases from V and 3 from J, leaving 4 bases between them. The CDR3: CSAGDTEAFF. The CDR3 DNA is TGCAGTGCTGGCGACACTGAAGCTTTCTTT.